Sequencing of this T cell receptor beta chain was carried out in a study of molecular identifiers for immune sequencing clone quantification. V shed 0 bases and J shed 2 bases, with 13 bases lying between them. The CDR3 runs 16 residues. From germline, CDR1 is SGDLS and CDR2 YYNGEE. Using its own MiXCR run on the PCR reads, TCRdb lists one record per CDR3 protein. The data contain about half a million distinct CDR3 sequences, around 23% of them singletons. This clonotype was recorded a few times. Sequencing input: naive CD8+ T cells from blood, with Jurkat cell RNA spiked in. Subset described: FACS-sorted CD8+CD4-CCR7+CD45RA+ naive T cells. This clonotype was obtained from a human donor in good health. Some libraries in this study had Jurkat cell RNA spiked in. The chain couples TRBV9 to TRBJ2-3; a possible D gene is TRBD1 (7 bases). The CDR3 loop is CASSVAGDSITDTQYF. In nucleotides, the CDR3 is TGTGCCAGCAGCGTAGCGGGGGACAGCATCACAGATACGCAGTATTTT.